This TCR beta chain was profiled in a study of Ad26.COV2.S vaccination and SARS-CoV-2 variants. Study at large: The authors gave Ad26.COV2.S intramuscularly, either once or twice 56 days apart.

The study's findings and limits: Higher spike-specific TCR breadth was found in vaccine recipients than in placebo recipients.

The germline CDR1 and CDR2 sequences are LGHDT and YNNKEL (reference sequence). V lost 3 bases to trimming and J lost 5 bases, with 10 bases between them. This CDR3 is 13 amino acids long. Remarks on this clone: As yet, its antigen is unknown.

Described treatment: 19 received Ad26.COV2.S at low or high dose, single or two shots; about 5 received placebo; per-sample allocation not given. Sampling was performed 63 days after the first vaccine or placebo injection. The assay was immunoSEQ multiplex PCR, and TCRdb's table has in-frame clones only and misses some. The table lists approximately 480,000 clones, approximately 88% of them singletons, with around 13% in the top ten. This sequence was found in a person aged 18-65 years who received the Ad26.COV2.S COVID-19 vaccine or a placebo. The chain carries TRBV3-1 (or the pseudogene TRBV3-2) and TRBJ2-5; the D gene is possibly TRBD1 (7 bases). The sequencing used peripheral blood, collected in a trial of Ad26.COV2.S vaccine versus placebo. The CDR3 bases are TGTGCCAGCAGCCAGACAGGGAGGGAGACCCAGTACTTC. Its protein product is CASSQTGRETQYF.